This T cell receptor beta chain was found in a study of Graves' ophthalmopathy and Graves' hyperthyroidism (dated by TCRdb to the late 2010s). Regarding the study in general: Peripheral blood was collected at initial diagnosis, before any treatment. TCR beta repertoire signatures were used to distinguish Graves' ophthalmopathy from Graves' hyperthyroidism and to predict progression to ophthalmopathy. After sampling, hyperthyroidism patients received methimazole starting at 30 mg daily, and ophthalmopathy patients received high-dose intravenous methylprednisolone. An independent validation cohort was composed of 18 hyperthyroidism patients and around 16 patients who later progressed from hyperthyroidism to ophthalmopathy. In total, approximately 130 blood samples were TCR-sequenced: approximately 42 ophthalmopathy, roughly 80 hyperthyroidism and approximately 17 hyperthyroidism-to-ophthalmopathy patients. To explore V-J signatures distinguishing ophthalmopathy from hyperthyroidism, a discovery set of around 97 patients (fewer than 45 ophthalmopathy, 55 to 60 stable hyperthyroidism) was enrolled. In 6 or 7 hyperthyroidism patients, T-cell repertoires of thyroid tissue and blood were compared.

In its sample, this clonotype was seen many times. The specificity of this receptor is unknown. Per-nucleotide qualities are absent, and no much larger clonotype sits a single base away. Ophthalmopathy patients had moderately to severely active disease, Clinical Activity Score of at least 3, NOSPECS grade of at least 4, and disease duration under 3 months. Patients were excluded if they had other autoimmune diseases, uncontrolled infections, pregnancy or lactation. Clinical symptoms, serum thyroxine, TRAb, thyroid ultrasound and orbital computed tomography were used for diagnosis. Ficoll-Paque density gradient centrifugation was used to isolate PBMCs from 8.5 to 10 ml of fresh peripheral blood. Total RNA was extracted using Trizol reagent, and RNA quality was checked on an Agilent 2100 Bioanalyzer. For repertoire sequencing, TCR beta CDR3 regions were amplified from RNA transcripts. HTBI primers and the Qiagen OneStep RT-PCR kit were used in a first-round RT-PCR, which was followed by a second-round multiplex PCR, size selection and purification. Libraries were sequenced paired-end with 100 bp reads on an Illumina HiSeq2000. As for the authors' bioinformatics: SOAPnuke was used to process the reads, throwing out any read that had adapters, had uncalled bases, had a mean Phred below 15, or lacked an exact constant-primer or identifier match. High-quality paired reads were merged with COPE v1.2.5. Each unique nucleotide sequence was treated as a clonotype, and MiTCR v1.1 was used to align the clonotypes to the IMGT TRB V, D and J references. Only V-J combinations with frequency above 0.0001 were analysed, covering 99% to 99.2% of repertoires. For each V-J combination, a TCR clonal expansion and chaos score was defined as F50 clonal expansion divided by the chaos observed in the TCRdist matrix. Features were reduced by Welch's t-statistics and random forest to roughly 14 V-J combinations, which fed a naive Bayes classifier. Thyroid-blood repertoire similarity was quantified with the Morisita-Horn index. TCRdb itself trimmed the public reads at Q25 with fastp, ran MiXCR and retained productive beta chains. All rows with the same CDR3 protein become a single entry with the most common DNA and genes. For this entry, the V and J calls and clone size follow TCRdb and not the study's own pipeline. The sample records hundreds of thousands of distinct CDR3 sequences, about 40% of which are singletons. Roughly 3.5% of the sample comes from the top ten.

Study-wide conclusions, independent of this receptor: Most expanded thyroid clonotypes with frequency above 0.001 were also detected in blood, suggesting blood repertoires may reflect the thyroid immune response. Ophthalmopathy was separated from stable hyperthyroidism by the 13-signature model with around 88% sensitivity and around 81% specificity in cross-validation and with 80%/75% in the test set. Sample size was not statistically predetermined, and group allocation was not concealed from the investigators. In validation, the model predicted ophthalmopathy progression with roughly 68% sensitivity and 72.22% specificity; some 13 predicted patients were CT-confirmed with GO in a median of around 6 months.

Taken from cysteine to phenylalanine, the CDR3 has 12 residues. The entry retains the CDR3 DNA only, 36 bases that are in frame from base 1. Reading the germline V gene gives CDR1 SGDLS and CDR2 YYNGEE. V is cut by 6 bases and J by 2 bases, and the space between the germline ends is 8 bases. The receptor was derived from an adult man with Graves' ophthalmopathy. Rearrangement joined TRBV9 to TRBJ1-2, with the D gene too uncertain to name. The sequenced material came from peripheral blood. The CDR3 sequence is CASTATNYGYTF. The DNA sequence is given as TGTGCCAGCACGGCCACGAACTATGGCTACACCTTC.